The entry below gives a single TCR beta chain sequence along with its context. The antigen this receptor binds is unknown. No clone much larger than this one lies a single base away; base qualities are absent. This specimen belongs to a study of blood T cell repertoires in COVID-19 (TCRdb year 2020). Regarding the research as a whole: Samples from collaborators originated in the United States, Italy and Spain and spanned both the acute and convalescent phases of COVID-19. The material from the prospective study consisted of cDNA or gDNA derived from T cells, B-cell-depleted T cells, or PBMCs. The dataset comprised deeply sampled blood TCRbeta repertoires from subjects exposed to, actively infected with, or recovered from COVID-19. The repertoires were released in a freely available public database intended as a resource for research on the immune response to SARS-CoV-2. The samples were drawn from the first 160 participants of the ongoing ImmuneRACE study and from roughly 1,300 subjects provided by 6 global collaborators. The sample metadata nearly always contained a de-identified subject ID, COVID-19 status, age in years and sex. HLA class I and class II types, where available, came from metadata supplied by the sample provider rather than from assay-based typing.

The paper as a whole reports these results and caveats: The quantity of clinical and demographic metadata differed by source and by participant and was supplied without curation.

The immunoSEQ Assay, a bias-controlled multiplex PCR, was used to amplify TCRbeta CDR3 regions from genomic DNA. As for the authors' bioinformatics: The number of nucleated cells in each sample was estimated from the amplification of reference gene primers within the assay. To quantify the absolute abundance of each unique TCRbeta CDR3 rearrangement, sequence reads were collapsed and filtered. For each sample, productive Simpson clonality was calculated by taking the square root of Simpson's diversity index across productive rearrangements. TCRdb took this table from immuneACCESS and kept in-frame rearrangements with V and J called. Such tables lack part of the clones; where checked against another copy, unresolved V genes explain under half of the gap, and the rest is unexplained. V, J and clone size derive from that table, while D and trimming were established from the DNA sequence. Present in this sample are 100,000 to 150,000 clones, 86% of which were seen just once. 11% of the sample goes to the ten largest clones.

At one collaborating source in Seattle, patients were enrolled during active infection and were followed longitudinally through the course of disease. Whole blood was collected in K2EDTA tubes by collaborating institutions according to the institutions' own protocols. For TCRbeta analysis, collaborators shipped samples as frozen whole blood, isolated PBMCs, or DNA extracted from either of those sample types. V is trimmed back by 4 bases and J by 4 bases, and the junction contains 6 bases that no gene match accounts for. CDR1 KGHDR and CDR2 SFDVKD are derived from the germline V gene. From the cysteine through the phenylalanine, the CDR3 covers 16 amino acids. The retained sequence is limited to the CDR3, 48 bases, with the frame set at the first base.

The chain couples TRBV24-1 to TRBJ2-5; TRBD1 lines up with 12 middle nucleotides. This clonotype was sampled from a woman in her 70s with COVID-19, enrolled during active disease. The sample consisted of peripheral blood. The CDR3 region: CATSDPGQGAGETQYF. The sequenced DNA is TGTGCCACCAGTGACCCGGGACAGGGGGCCGGAGAGACCCAGTACTTC.